This record concerns one TCR beta chain sequence. Antigen unknown. The sample originates from a study of PD-L1 blockade in urothelial cancer. Overall study: Males with urothelial cancer arising in the bladder constituted about 90% of the roughly 30 patients. Prior regimens of chemotherapy numbered 0 to 3 per patient. Median T cell yield from blood was about 150,000. Study-wide results and limits: Lower pretreatment blood TCR clonality, under the median, predicted better survival, researchers reported.

Time point indicated: pretreatment peripheral blood. Assay: immunoSEQ multiplex PCR; the TCRdb copy retains only in-frame clones and omits some. In the table there are about 95,000 clones, around 86% of which are singletons. Specimen: PBMCs, collected around atezolizumab (anti-PD-L1) treatment. The sequence came from a man between 60 and 75 years old with urothelial cancer.

CDR3 bases: TGTGCCAGCAGTGATAGACAGCGATTCACAGATACGCAGTATTTT. This codes for CASSDRQRFTDTQYF. V is TRBV6-1 and J is TRBJ2-3; D possibly corresponds to TRBD1 (5 bases). In germline, CDR1 is MNHNS, CDR2 SASEGT. Trimming cost V 3 bases and J 2 bases, with 12 bases left between them. CDR3 length: 15 amino acids.